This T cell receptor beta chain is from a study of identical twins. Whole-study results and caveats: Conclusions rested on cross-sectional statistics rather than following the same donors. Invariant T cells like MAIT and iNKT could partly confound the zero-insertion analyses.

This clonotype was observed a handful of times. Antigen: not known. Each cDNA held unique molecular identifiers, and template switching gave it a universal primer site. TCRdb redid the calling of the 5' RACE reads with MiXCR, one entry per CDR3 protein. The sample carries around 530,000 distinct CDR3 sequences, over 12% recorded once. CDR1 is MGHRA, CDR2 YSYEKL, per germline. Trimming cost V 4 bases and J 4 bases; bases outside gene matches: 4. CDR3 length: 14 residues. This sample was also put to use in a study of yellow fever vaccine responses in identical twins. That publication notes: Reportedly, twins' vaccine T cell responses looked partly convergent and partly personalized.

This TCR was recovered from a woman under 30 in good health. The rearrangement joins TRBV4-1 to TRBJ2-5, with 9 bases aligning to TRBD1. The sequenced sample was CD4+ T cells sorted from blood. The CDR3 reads CASSPLQGAETQYF. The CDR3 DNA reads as TGCGCCAGCAGCCCTTTACAGGGGGCAGAGACCCAGTACTTC.